This TCR beta chain was observed in a study of cytomegalovirus exposure and HLA in healthy donors. Study-wide results and caveats: TCR beta chains associated with HLA were, in a later analysis, more clonally expanded than equally common others.

Trimming removed 4 bases from V and 4 bases from J; junction bases left unmatched: 5. From germline, CDR1 is SGHRS and CDR2 YFSETQ. This CDR3 contains 14 residues. PCR involved 60 Vbeta and 13 Jbeta primers. The assay was immunoSEQ multiplex PCR, and TCRdb's table has in-frame clones only and misses some. The repertoire has around 230,000 clones, about 81% of them found once; the top ten carry roughly 6%. On this clone itself: The antigen is undetermined.

This TCR was sampled from a man between 40 and 49 years old in good health and CMV-seropositive. The sample was PBMCs. The chain carries TRBV5-1 and TRBJ2-5; 9 bases are shared with TRBD1. CDR3 sequence: CASSPDRGGETQYF. DNA for the CDR3: TGCGCCAGCAGCCCGGACAGGGGTGGAGAGACCCAGTACTTC.